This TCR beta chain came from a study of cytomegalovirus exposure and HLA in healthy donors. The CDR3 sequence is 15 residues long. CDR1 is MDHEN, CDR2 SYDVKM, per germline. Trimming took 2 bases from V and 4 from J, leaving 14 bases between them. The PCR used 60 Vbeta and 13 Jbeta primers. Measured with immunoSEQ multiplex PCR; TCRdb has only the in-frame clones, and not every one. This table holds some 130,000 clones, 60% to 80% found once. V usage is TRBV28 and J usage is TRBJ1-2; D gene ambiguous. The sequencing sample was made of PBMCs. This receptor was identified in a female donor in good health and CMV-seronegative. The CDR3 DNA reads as TGTGCCAGCAGTTTAGTTTCCGGGTCGGGCTATGGCTACACCTTC. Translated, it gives CASSLVSGSGYGYTF.